These 5 T cell receptor beta chains were all obtained from the same sample, sequenced in a study of T cell responses to AZD1222 COVID-19 vaccine. Produced via immunoSEQ multiplex PCR; TCRdb's table is partial and in-frame only. The sample lists 140,000 to 150,000 clones, 93% occurring once. Sequenced material: peripheral blood, taken on day 0 of AZD1222 vaccination. All receptors come from an adult in good health.

V and J are TRBV10-3 and TRBJ2-1; TRBD2 matches 13 bases. Looked up from germline, CDR1 is ENHRY and CDR2 is SYGVKD. The trim removed 6 bases at V and 5 bases at J, leaving 10 bases unmatched. The CDR3 totals 17 residues. CDR3 sequence reads: CAISTSGRAGINNEQFF. The CDR3 DNA reads TGTGCCATCAGCACTAGCGGGAGGGCCGGAATCAACAATGAGCAGTTCTTC.

The CDR3 protein is CASRMPGAESPYNEQFF. CDR3 bases: TGTGCCAGCAGGATGCCAGGGGCCGAGAGCCCCTACAATGAGCAGTTCTTC. The chain carries TRBV5-8 and TRBJ2-1; tentatively, D is TRBD1 (6 bases). In germline, CDR1 is SGHTS, CDR2 YDEGEE. V was shortened by 5 bases and J by 2 bases, with 20 bases between the two germline ends. The CDR3 length is 17 residues. The full variable domain, in which reference TRBV5-8 and TRBJ2-1 provide the parts outside the CDR3, is EAGVTQSPTHLIKTRGQQATLRCSPISGHTSVYWYQQALGLGLQFLLWYDEGEERNRGNFPPRFSGRQFPNYSSELNVNALELEDSALYLCASRMPGAESPYNEQFFGPGTRLTVL.

This chain connects TRBV11-2 to TRBJ2-1; D might be TRBD1 (6 bases). The CDR3 is made up of 14 amino acids. The V gene's germline CDR1 is SGHAT and CDR2 FQNNGV. V was pared by 3 bases and J by 10 bases, with 16 bases between. CDR3 coding DNA: TGTGCCAGCAGCTTTGGGGGCTACTTGGGGGAGCAGTTCTTC. Amino acids: CASSFGGYLGEQFF.

The chain recombines TRBV11-2 with TRBJ2-7; perhaps TRBD2 as D (7 bases). This CDR3 has 15 residues. Germline V gene data show CDR1 as SGHAT and CDR2 as FQNNGV. Trimming cost V 7 bases and J 7 bases, with 23 bases left between them. The CDR3 reads CASNSVGGPPWEQYF. The DNA of the CDR3 is TGTGCCAGCAACTCAGTCGGGGGGCCTCCATGGGAGCAGTACTTC.

The V gene is TRBV6-5, the J gene TRBJ2-1, with D perhaps matching TRBD1 (6 bases). The CDR3 is made up of 15 amino acids. In germline, CDR1 is MNHEY, CDR2 SVGAGI. The V end lost 5 bases, the J end lost 0 bases, and 11 bases lay between the germline ends. CDR3 region: CASSRTESSYNEQFF. CDR3 DNA: TGTGCCAGCAGTCGGACAGAGAGCTCCTACAATGAGCAGTTCTTC.